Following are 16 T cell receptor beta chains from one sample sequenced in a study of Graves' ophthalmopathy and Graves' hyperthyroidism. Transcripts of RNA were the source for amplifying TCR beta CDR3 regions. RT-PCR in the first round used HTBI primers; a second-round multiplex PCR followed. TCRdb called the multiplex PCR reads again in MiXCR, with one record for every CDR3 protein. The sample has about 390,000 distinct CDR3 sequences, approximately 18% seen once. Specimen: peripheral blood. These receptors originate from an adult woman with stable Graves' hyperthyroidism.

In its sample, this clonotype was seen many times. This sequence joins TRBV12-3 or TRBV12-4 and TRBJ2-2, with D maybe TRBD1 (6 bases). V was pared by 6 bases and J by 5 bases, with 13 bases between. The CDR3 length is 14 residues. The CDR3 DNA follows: TGTGCCAGCAGCTTCACCAGGGGAACCGGGGAGCTGTTTTTT. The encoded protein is CASSFTRGTGELFF.

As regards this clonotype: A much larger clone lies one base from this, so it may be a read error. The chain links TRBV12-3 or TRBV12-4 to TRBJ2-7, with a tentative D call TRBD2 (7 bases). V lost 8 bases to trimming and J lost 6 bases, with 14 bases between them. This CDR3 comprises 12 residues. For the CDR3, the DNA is TGTGCCAGCGTGGGGGGGCTGATCGAGCAGTACTTC. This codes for CASVGGLIEQYF.

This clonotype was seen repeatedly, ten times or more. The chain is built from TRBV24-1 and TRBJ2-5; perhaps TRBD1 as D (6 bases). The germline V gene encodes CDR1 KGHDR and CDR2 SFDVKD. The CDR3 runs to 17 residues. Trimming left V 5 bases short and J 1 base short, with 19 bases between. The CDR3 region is CATSGQRAGTLQETQYF. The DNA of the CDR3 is TGTGCCACCAGTGGGCAACGGGCAGGGACACTCCAAGAGACCCAGTACTTC.

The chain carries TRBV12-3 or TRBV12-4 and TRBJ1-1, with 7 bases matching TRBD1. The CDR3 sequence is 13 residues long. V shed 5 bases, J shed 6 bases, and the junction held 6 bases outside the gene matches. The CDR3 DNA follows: TGTGCCAGCAGTCAGGGGGATTGGTCTGAAGCTTTCTTT. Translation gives CASSQGDWSEAFF.

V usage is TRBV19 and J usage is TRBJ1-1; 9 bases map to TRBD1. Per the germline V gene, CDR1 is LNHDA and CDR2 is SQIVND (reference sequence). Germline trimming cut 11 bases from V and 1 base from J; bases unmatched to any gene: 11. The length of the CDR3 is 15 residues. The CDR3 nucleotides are TGTGCCTGTCAATGGACAGGGGCGGGGAACACTGAAGCTTTCTTT. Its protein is CACQWTGAGNTEAFF.

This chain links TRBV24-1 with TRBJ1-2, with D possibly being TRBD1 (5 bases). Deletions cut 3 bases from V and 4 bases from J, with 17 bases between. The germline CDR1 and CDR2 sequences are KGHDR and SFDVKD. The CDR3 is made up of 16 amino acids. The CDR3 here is CATSDRPGRNLYGYTF. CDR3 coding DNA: TGTGCCACCAGTGATCGACCGGGACGGAATCTCTATGGCTACACCTTC.

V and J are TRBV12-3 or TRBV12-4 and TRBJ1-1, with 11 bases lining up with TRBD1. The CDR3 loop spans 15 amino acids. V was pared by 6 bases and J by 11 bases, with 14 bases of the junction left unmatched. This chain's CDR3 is CASSLGPGQGVGAFF. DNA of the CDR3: TGTGCCAGCAGCCTAGGGCCGGGACAGGGGGTCGGGGCTTTCTTT.

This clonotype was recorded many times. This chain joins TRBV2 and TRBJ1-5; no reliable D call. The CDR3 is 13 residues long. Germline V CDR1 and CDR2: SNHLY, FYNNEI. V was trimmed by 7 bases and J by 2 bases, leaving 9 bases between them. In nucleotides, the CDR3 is TGTGCCAGCATGCTTCTAGGCAATCAGCCCCAGCATTTT. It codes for CASMLLGNQPQHF.

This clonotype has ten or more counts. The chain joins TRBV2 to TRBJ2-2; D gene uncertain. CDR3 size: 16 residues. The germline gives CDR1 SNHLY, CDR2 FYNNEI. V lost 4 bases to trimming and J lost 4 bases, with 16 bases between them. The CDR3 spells CASSGVGRPFTGELFF. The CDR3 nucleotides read TGTGCCAGCAGTGGGGTTGGGCGTCCCTTCACCGGGGAGCTGTTTTTT.

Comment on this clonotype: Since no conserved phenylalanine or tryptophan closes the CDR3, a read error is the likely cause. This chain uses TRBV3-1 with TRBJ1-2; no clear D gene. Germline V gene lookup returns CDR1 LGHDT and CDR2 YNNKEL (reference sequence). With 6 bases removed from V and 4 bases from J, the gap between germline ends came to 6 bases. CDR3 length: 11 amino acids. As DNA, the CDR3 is TGTGCCAGCAGAAGTCTCTATGGCTACACCTGC. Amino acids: CASRSLYGYTC.

The CDR3 DNA follows: TGCAGTGCCCCCGATGTGGATTGGGGAGCTTTCTTT. Its protein product is CSAPDVDWGAFF. The chain links TRBV20-1 to TRBJ1-1; D call uncertain. The length of the CDR3 is 12 residues. With 6 bases removed from V and 10 bases from J, the gap between germline ends came to 18 bases. Germline V gives CDR1 DFQATT, CDR2 SNEGSKA (reference sequence).

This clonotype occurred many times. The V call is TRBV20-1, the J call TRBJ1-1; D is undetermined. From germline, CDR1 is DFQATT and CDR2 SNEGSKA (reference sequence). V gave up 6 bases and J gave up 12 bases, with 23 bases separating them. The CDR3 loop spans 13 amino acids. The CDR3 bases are TGCAGTGCCAACCCGCTCGATCGGGGTCTTCCTTTCTTT. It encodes CSANPLDRGLPFF.

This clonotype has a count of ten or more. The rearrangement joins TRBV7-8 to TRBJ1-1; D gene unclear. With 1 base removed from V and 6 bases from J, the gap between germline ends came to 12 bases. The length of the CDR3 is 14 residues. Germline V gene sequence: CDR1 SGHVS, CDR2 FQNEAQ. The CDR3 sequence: CASSLVLPPPEAFF. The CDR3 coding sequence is TGTGCCAGCAGCTTAGTACTTCCCCCCCCTGAAGCTTTCTTT.

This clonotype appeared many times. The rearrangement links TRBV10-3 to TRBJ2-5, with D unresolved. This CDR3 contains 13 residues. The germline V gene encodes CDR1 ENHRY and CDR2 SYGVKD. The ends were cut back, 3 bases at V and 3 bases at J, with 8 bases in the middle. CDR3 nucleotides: TGTGCCATCAGTGAAAGGCAAAAAGAGACCCAGTACTTC. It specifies CAISERQKETQYF.

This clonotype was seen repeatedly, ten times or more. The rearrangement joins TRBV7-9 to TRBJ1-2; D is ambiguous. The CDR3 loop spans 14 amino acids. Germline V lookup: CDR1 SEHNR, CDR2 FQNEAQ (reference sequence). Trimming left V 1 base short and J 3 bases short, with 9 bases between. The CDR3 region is CASSLVGNHYGYTF. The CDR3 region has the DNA TGTGCCAGCAGCTTAGTAGGGAACCACTATGGCTACACCTTC.

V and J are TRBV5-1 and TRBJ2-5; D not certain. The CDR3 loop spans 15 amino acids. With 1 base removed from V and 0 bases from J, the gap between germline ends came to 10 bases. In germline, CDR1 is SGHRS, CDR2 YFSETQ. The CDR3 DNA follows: TGCGCCAGCAGCTTGATGGGCGTTTACCAAGAGACCCAGTACTTC. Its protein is CASSLMGVYQETQYF.